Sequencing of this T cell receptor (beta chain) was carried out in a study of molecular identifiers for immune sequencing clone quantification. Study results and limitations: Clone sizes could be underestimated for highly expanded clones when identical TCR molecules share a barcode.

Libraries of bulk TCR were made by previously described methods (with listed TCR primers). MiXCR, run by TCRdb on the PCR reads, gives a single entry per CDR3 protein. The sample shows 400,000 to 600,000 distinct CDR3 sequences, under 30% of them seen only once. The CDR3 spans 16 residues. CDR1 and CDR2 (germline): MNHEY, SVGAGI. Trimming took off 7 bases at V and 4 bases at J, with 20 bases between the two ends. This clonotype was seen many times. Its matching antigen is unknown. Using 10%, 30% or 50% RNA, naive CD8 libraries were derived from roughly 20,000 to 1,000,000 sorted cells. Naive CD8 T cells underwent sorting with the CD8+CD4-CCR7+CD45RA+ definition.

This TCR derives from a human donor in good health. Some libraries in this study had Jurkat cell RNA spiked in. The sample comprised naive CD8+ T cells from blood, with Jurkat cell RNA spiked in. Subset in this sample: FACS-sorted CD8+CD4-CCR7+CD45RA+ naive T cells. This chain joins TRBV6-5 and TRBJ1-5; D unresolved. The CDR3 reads CASTHNLRYRNQPQHF. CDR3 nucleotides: TGTGCCAGCACCCATAATTTGAGGTACCGAAATCAGCCCCAGCATTTT.